The sequence of this TCR beta chain was determined in a study of blood T cell repertoires in COVID-19. Using immunoSEQ multiplex PCR, the repertoire was profiled, and TCRdb retains in-frame clones only, with some absent. The sample records some 180,000 clones, around 90% being singletons. The CDR3 covers 14 residues. Germline V CDR1 and CDR2: MNHEY, SMNVEV (reference sequence). V shed 4 bases and J 1 base; nucleotides not matched to a gene: 3. Source material: peripheral blood. The gene calls are TRBV27 and TRBJ1-1; 7 bases match TRBD1. This TCR was recovered from a man aged 40-49 years with active or convalescent COVID-19. The CDR3 sequence: CASSSRQGNTEAFF. The DNA for the CDR3 is TGTGCCAGCAGTTCACGACAGGGGAACACTGAAGCTTTCTTT.